The 23 T cell receptor beta chains given below trace back to one sample, sequenced in a study of cytomegalovirus exposure and HLA in healthy donors. PCR amplification relied on 60 Vbeta primers (plus 13 Jbeta primers). Sequencing used immunoSEQ multiplex PCR; TCRdb keeps in-frame clones, though not all of them. The table includes fewer than 150,000 clones, 75% to 90% detected once. Sequencing was done on a sample of PBMCs. The receptors stem from a female donor in good health and CMV-seronegative.

The V call is TRBV28, the J call TRBJ1-3, with TRBD1 matching 7 bases. The J segment lost 3 bases and the V segment lost 6 bases, leaving 5 bases of the junction unmatched. In germline, CDR1 is MDHEN, CDR2 SYDVKM. The length of the CDR3 is 14 residues. The CDR3 is CASRPTGVGNTIYF. For the CDR3, the DNA is TGTGCCAGCAGGCCAACAGGGGTTGGAAACACCATATATTTT.

This clone was counted between two and nine times. The V and J genes are TRBV19 and TRBJ2-1; the D gene is possibly TRBD1 (5 bases). CDR1 and CDR2 from the germline V gene are LNHDA and SQIVND (reference sequence). V gave up 6 bases and J gave up 7 bases, with 16 bases separating them. The CDR3 totals 14 residues. CDR3 residues: CASRPQGLRNEQFF. CDR3 DNA sequence: TGTGCCAGTAGGCCCCAGGGATTGAGGAATGAGCAGTTCTTC.

The chain links TRBV19 to TRBJ1-1, with D perhaps TRBD1 (5 bases). The CDR3 extends over 14 amino acids. From germline, CDR1 is LNHDA and CDR2 SQIVND (reference sequence). V was clipped by 3 bases and J by 3 bases, with 11 bases between them. In nucleotides, the CDR3 is TGTGCCAGTAGTATCTCAGGGTTGGACACTGAAGCTTTCTTT. Translated: CASSISGLDTEAFF.

The genes are TRBV5-1 and TRBJ2-1; a possible D gene is TRBD1 (6 bases). The CDR3 length is 14 residues. Germline CDR1 and CDR2: SGHRS and YFSETQ. With 4 bases removed from V and 4 bases from J, the gap between germline ends came to 12 bases. The CDR3 loop reads CASSAQTGYNEQFF. In nucleotides, the CDR3 is TGCGCCAGCAGCGCACAGACAGGTTACAATGAGCAGTTCTTC.

The chain is built from TRBV6-5 and TRBJ2-3, with 8 bases lining up with TRBD1. CDR3 length: 14 residues. J gave up 4 bases and V 5 bases, and 5 bases lay outside the gene matches. Per the germline V gene, CDR1 is MNHEY and CDR2 is SVGAGI. CDR3 sequence reads: CASSRQGIADTQYF. In DNA form, the CDR3 reads TGTGCCAGCAGTAGACAGGGGATCGCAGATACGCAGTATTTT.

The CDR3 DNA reads TGTGCCAGCACCGGAGAGGGAAGGGCCGGGGAGCTGTTTTTT. It translates to CASTGEGRAGELFF. The chain carries TRBV5-4 and TRBJ2-2; tentative D call: TRBD2 (5 bases). V lost 6 bases to trimming and J lost 6 bases, with 15 bases between them. CDR3 length: 14 amino acids. Germline V gene data show CDR1 as SGHNT and CDR2 as YYREEE (reference sequence).

The CDR3 DNA sequence: TGTGCCAGCATCTCTTATGAAAGGACAGGGTCAACTGAAGCTTTCTTT. Amino acids: CASISYERTGSTEAFF. The gene calls are TRBV28 and TRBJ1-1, with 8 bases fitting TRBD1. Trimming cost V 7 bases and J 5 bases; bases outside gene matches: 15. Germline V lookup: CDR1 MDHEN, CDR2 SYDVKM. This CDR3 is 16 amino acids long.

V gene TRBV28 combines with J gene TRBJ1-1; unclear D gene. The germline V and J ends were trimmed by 5 bases and 0 bases, with 13 bases remaining between them. CDR1 is MDHEN, CDR2 SYDVKM, per germline. This CDR3 has 15 residues. The CDR3: CASSPPRMMNTEAFF. The CDR3, as DNA: TGTGCCAGCAGTCCCCCGCGCATGATGAACACTGAAGCTTTCTTT.

The gene calls are TRBV5-1 and TRBJ2-2, with TRBD2 matching 9 bases. The V gene's germline CDR1 is SGHRS and CDR2 YFSETQ. Germline trimming cut 0 bases from V and 0 bases from J; bases unmatched to any gene: 3. The CDR3 runs 17 residues. The CDR3 loop is CASSLATSGANTGELFF. CDR3 coding DNA: TGCGCCAGCAGCTTGGCGACTAGCGGAGCGAACACCGGGGAGCTGTTTTTT.

The chain combines TRBV6-5 with TRBJ2-7; weak D call: TRBD2 (5 bases). This CDR3 is 13 amino acids long. Trimming shortened V by 5 bases and J by 2 bases, and 10 bases separated the two germline ends. Germline lookup yields CDR1 MNHEY and CDR2 SVGAGI. The CDR3 protein is CASSEGATYEQYF. The CDR3 bases are TGTGCCAGCAGTGAGGGTGCCACCTACGAGCAGTACTTC.

The chain has TRBV28 and TRBJ1-2; 7 nucleotides agree with TRBD1. The germline gives CDR1 MDHEN, CDR2 SYDVKM. The CDR3 runs 13 residues. The J segment lost 6 bases and the V segment lost 6 bases, leaving 7 bases of the junction unmatched. The CDR3 region is CASSQQGFNGYTF. DNA for the CDR3: TGTGCCAGCAGCCAACAGGGGTTTAATGGCTACACCTTC.

This chain connects TRBV28 to TRBJ1-2; 7 bases agree with TRBD1. This CDR3 region has 15 residues. Germline loops: CDR1 MDHEN, CDR2 SYDVKM. Trimming at V came to 6 bases and at J to 0 bases, leaving 7 bases not matched to a gene. The CDR3 bases are TGTGCCAGCAGAAAGGGACAGATAGCTAACTATGGCTACACCTTC. Its protein product is CASRKGQIANYGYTF.

This clone was detected once. This chain joins TRBV13 and TRBJ2-7; D perhaps matches TRBD2 (5 bases). The CDR3 is 13 amino acids. V was shortened by 2 bases and J by 9 bases, with 14 bases between the two germline ends. Germline V gene sequence: CDR1 PRHDT, CDR2 FYEKMQ (reference sequence). CDR3 in amino acids: CASSLRGPGMQYF. For the CDR3, the DNA is TGTGCCAGCAGCTTACGAGGGCCGGGGATGCAGTACTTC.

The rearrangement joins TRBV28 to TRBJ1-5; the D is unclear. The ends were cut back, 3 bases at V and 0 bases at J, with 6 bases in the middle. The CDR3 runs 14 residues. Germline V gives CDR1 MDHEN, CDR2 SYDVKM. The CDR3 coding sequence is TGTGCCAGCAGTTTTGTTTATAGCAATCAGCCCCAGCATTTT. This sequence encodes CASSFVYSNQPQHF.

The V call is TRBV29-1, the J call TRBJ1-2; 7 nucleotides line up with TRBD1. V was clipped by 2 bases and J by 2 bases; unmatched bases: 5. The CDR3 length is 14 residues. Germline V gives CDR1 SQVTM, CDR2 ANQGSEA. The CDR3 loop is CSVETTGANYGYTF. The CDR3 region has the DNA TGCAGCGTTGAAACCACAGGGGCGAACTATGGCTACACCTTC.

Concerning this clone itself: The sample has other DNA sequences that encode this CDR3 too. J is TRBJ1-5 and V is TRBV5-6; possible D gene TRBD1, 5 bases. CDR3 length: 14 residues. Per germline, CDR1 SGHDT and CDR2 YYEEEE. V lost 0 bases and J 7 bases, leaving 11 bases between the germline ends. The CDR3 region is CASSLVGGDQPQHF. CDR3 nucleotide sequence: TGTGCCAGCAGCTTGGTGGGGGGGGACCAGCCCCAGCATTTT.

This chain links TRBV4-1 with TRBJ2-7, with D possibly TRBD2 on 5 matching bases. CDR1 and CDR2 from the germline V gene are MGHRA and YSYEKL. The CDR3 sequence is 14 residues long. Trimming removed 1 base at V and 2 bases at J, with 9 bases between. The CDR3 nucleotides are TGCGCCAGCAGCCAAGGTAGCGAAGCCTACGAGCAGTACTTC. It translates to CASSQGSEAYEQYF.

The chain couples TRBV4-1 to TRBJ2-4; 7 bases fit TRBD2. The CDR3 totals 16 residues. V shed 7 bases, J shed 5 bases, and the junction held 14 bases outside the gene matches. Germline values: CDR1 MGHRA, CDR2 YSYEKL. As DNA, the CDR3 is TGCGCCAGCACACGAGGCAGGACTAGTAGGGAAAACATTCAGTACTTC. It codes for CASTRGRTSRENIQYF.

The chain has TRBV27 and TRBJ1-1; a weak D match, TRBD1 (5 bases). V lost 3 bases, J lost 1 base, and 12 bases lay in between. CDR3 length: 15 residues. Germline V gene lookup returns CDR1 MNHEY and CDR2 SMNVEV (reference sequence). CDR3 bases: TGTGCCAGCAGTTTGGAGGGGTTCGCGAACACTGAAGCTTTCTTT. This encodes CASSLEGFANTEAFF.

The chain links TRBV7-3 to TRBJ1-3; 8 bases agree with TRBD1. The length of the CDR3 is 14 residues. With 11 bases clipped from V and 5 bases from J, the junction kept 11 bases outside the gene matches. In germline, CDR1 is SGHTA, CDR2 FQGTGA. The chain's CDR3 is CASQTPGGRNTIYF. The CDR3 nucleotides read TGTGCCTCACAAACCCCAGGGGGCAGAAACACCATATATTTT. The full variable domain, completed using reference TRBV7-3 and TRBJ1-3, is GAGVSQTPSNKVTEKGKYVELRCDPISGHTALYWYRQSLGQGPEFLIYFQGTGAADDSGLPNDRFFAVRPEGSVSTLKIQRTERGDSAVYLCASQTPGGRNTIYFGEGSWLTVV.

This chain joins TRBV30 and TRBJ1-6, with 7 bases fitting TRBD1. CDR3 length equals 14 residues. The junction had 11 bases not matched to a gene; V was cut back by 8 bases and J by 7 bases. Per the germline V gene, CDR1 is GTSNPN and CDR2 is SVGIG (reference sequence). The CDR3 bases are TGTGCCCTCATATCCGGGACAGAAAATTCACCCCTCCACTTT. Translating it yields CALISGTENSPLHF. The full variable domain, completed using reference TRBV30 and TRBJ1-6, is SQTIHQWPATLVQPVGSPLSLECTVEGTSNPNLYWYRQAAGRGLQLLFYSVGIGQISSEVPQNLSASRPQDRQFILSSKKLLLSDSGFYLCALISGTENSPLHFGNGTRLTVT.

The chain links TRBV7-9 to TRBJ2-1, with 9 bases fitting TRBD2. The germline V gene has CDR1 SEHNR and CDR2 FQNEAQ (reference sequence). With V trimmed by 4 bases and J by 6 bases, 13 bases remained unmatched. The CDR3 extends over 17 amino acids. Written as DNA, the CDR3 is TGTGCCAGCAGCTCCGACCTCGGCGGGAGGGCCCGCAATGAGCAGTTCTTC. This gives the protein CASSSDLGGRARNEQFF.

CDR3 amino acids: CASGPSLYNEQFF. The CDR3 bases are TGTGCTAGTGGGCCCAGTTTATACAATGAGCAGTTCTTC. J is TRBJ2-1 and V is TRBV12-5; D is uncertain. Trimming left V 6 bases short and J 4 bases short, with 10 bases between. CDR1 is LGHNT, CDR2 FRNRAP, per germline. The CDR3 runs 13 residues.